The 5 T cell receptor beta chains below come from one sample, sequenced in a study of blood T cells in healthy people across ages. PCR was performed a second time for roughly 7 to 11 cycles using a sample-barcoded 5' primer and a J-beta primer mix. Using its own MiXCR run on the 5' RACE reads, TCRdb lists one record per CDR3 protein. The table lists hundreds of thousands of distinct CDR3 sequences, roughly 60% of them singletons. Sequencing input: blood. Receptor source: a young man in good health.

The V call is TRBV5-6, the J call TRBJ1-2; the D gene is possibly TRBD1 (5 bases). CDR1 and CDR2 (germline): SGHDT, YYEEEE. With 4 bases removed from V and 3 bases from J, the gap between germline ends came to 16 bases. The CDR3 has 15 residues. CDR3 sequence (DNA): TGTGCCAGCAGCCCCGATCAGGGCGTTGACTATGGCTACACCTTC. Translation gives CASSPDQGVDYGYTF.

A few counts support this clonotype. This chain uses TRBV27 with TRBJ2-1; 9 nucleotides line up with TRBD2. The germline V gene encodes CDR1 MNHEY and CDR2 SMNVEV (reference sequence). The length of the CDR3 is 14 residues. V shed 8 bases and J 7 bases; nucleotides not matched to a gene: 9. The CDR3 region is CASSLAGARNEQFF. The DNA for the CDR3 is TGTGCCAGCTCCTTAGCGGGGGCGAGAAATGAGCAGTTCTTC.

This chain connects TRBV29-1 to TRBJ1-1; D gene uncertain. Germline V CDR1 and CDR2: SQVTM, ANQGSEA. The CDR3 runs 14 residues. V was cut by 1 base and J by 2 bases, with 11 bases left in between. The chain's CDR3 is CSVEARGFNTEAFF. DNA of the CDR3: TGCAGCGTTGAAGCCCGGGGATTCAACACTGAAGCTTTCTTT.

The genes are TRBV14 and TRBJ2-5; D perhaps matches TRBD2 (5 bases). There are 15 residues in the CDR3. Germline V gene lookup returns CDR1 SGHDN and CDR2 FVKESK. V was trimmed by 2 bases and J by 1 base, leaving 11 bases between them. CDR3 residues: CASSQFRESQETQYF. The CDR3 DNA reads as TGTGCCAGCAGCCAATTCCGGGAAAGCCAAGAGACCCAGTACTTC. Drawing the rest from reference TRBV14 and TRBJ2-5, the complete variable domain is EAGVTQFPSHSVIEKGQTVTLRCDPISGHDNLYWYRRVMGKEIKFLLHFVKESKQDESGMPNNRFLAERTGGTYSTLKVQPAELEDSGVYFCASSQFRESQETQYFGPGTRLLVL.

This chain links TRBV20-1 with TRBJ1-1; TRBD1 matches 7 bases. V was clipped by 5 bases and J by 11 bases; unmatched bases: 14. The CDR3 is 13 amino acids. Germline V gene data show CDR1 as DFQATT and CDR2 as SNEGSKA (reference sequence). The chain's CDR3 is CSAENRGLGLAFF. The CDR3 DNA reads TGCAGTGCTGAAAACAGGGGATTAGGGTTGGCTTTCTTT.